The 27 T cell receptor beta chains in this list originate from one sample, sequenced in a study of control samples from healthy donors and cancer patients. The protocol was immunoSEQ multiplex PCR, while the TCRdb copy is restricted to in-frame clones and leaves out a portion. The repertoire holds approximately 70,000 clones, approximately 86% seen once, with about a sixth in the top ten. The sample was blood. These receptors originate from a man between 60 and 70 years old in good health.

The chain employs TRBV5-4 and TRBJ2-7; no clear D gene. Germline loops: CDR1 SGHNT, CDR2 YYREEE (reference sequence). There are 13 residues in the CDR3. Trimming stripped 0 bases from V and 4 bases from J, with 8 bases between. The DNA for the CDR3 is TGTGCCAGCAGCTTGGGGTCTGAATACGAGCAGTACTTC. This codes for CASSLGSEYEQYF.

The rearrangement uses TRBV7-2 and TRBJ2-7; D call uncertain. CDR3 length: 12 residues. Germline CDR1 reads SGHTA; CDR2 reads FQGNSA. The V end was cut by 5 bases, the J end by 3 bases, with 8 bases between. CDR3 region: CASSPPGYEQYF. The CDR3 region has the DNA TGTGCCAGCAGCCCCCCCGGCTACGAGCAGTACTTC.

V gene TRBV18 combines with J gene TRBJ1-3; TRBD1 is a possible D gene (5 bases). Trimming left V 3 bases short and J 0 bases short, with 18 bases between. The CDR3 runs 18 residues. Germline CDR1 and CDR2: KGHSH and LQKENI. The CDR3 DNA is TGTGCCAGCTCACCTTTTGGGACGCAGGCCAGCTCTGGAAACACCATATATTTT. Translated, it gives CASSPFGTQASSGNTIYF.

Many counts were recorded for this clone. The V and J genes are TRBV6-5 and TRBJ1-1, with TRBD1 matching over 10 bases. The CDR3 is made up of 15 amino acids. The germline V gene has CDR1 MNHEY and CDR2 SVGAGI. Unmatched junction bases numbered 7, after V lost 7 bases and J lost 2 bases. The CDR3 region is CASKDRGLSNTEAFF. The DNA of the CDR3 is TGTGCCAGCAAAGACAGGGGGCTTAGTAACACTGAAGCTTTCTTT.

The chain combines TRBV28 with TRBJ1-3; 8 bases fit TRBD1. J lost 0 bases, V lost 6 bases, and 4 bases had no gene match. CDR3 size: 15 residues. CDR1 MDHEN and CDR2 SYDVKM come from the germline V gene. CDR3 nucleotides: TGTGCCAGCAGGTCCGGGACAGGCTCTGGAAACACCATATATTTT. Protein: CASRSGTGSGNTIYF. The full variable domain, rest sourced from reference TRBV28 and TRBJ1-3, is DVKVTQSSRYLVKRTGEKVFLECVQDMDHENMFWYRQDPGLGLRLIYFSYDVKMKEKGDIPEGYSVSREKKERFSLILESASTNQTSMYLCASRSGTGSGNTIYFGEGSWLTVV.

With regard to this clone: The junction and the germline gene differ at one end; a read error may be behind it. The chain has TRBV29-1 and TRBJ2-5; 7 bases fit TRBD1. CDR1 is SQVTM, CDR2 ANQGSEA, per germline. The CDR3 extends over 14 amino acids. The CDR3 DNA reads as TGCAGCGTGCCGGGACAGCCCTACCAGGAGACCCAGTACTTC. It specifies CSVPGQPYQETQYF.

V and J are TRBV11-1 and TRBJ2-7; 10 nucleotides align to TRBD1. V gave up 0 bases and J gave up 10 bases; unmatched junction bases: 6. Germline loops: CDR1 SGHAT, CDR2 FQDESV (reference sequence). This CDR3 is built from 14 residues. CDR3 coding DNA: TGTGCCAGCAGCTTAGCGCGGGGGACAGGGGCCCAGTACTTC. Translating gives CASSLARGTGAQYF.

V is TRBV4-3 and J is TRBJ1-3, with a possible D match to TRBD1 (6 bases). CDR3 length: 16 residues. V lost 4 bases and J lost 0, with 13 bases in between. CDR1 and CDR2 (germline): LGHNA, YSLEER. This CDR3 is CASSLGQRHSGNTIYF. The CDR3 DNA is TGCGCCAGCAGCCTTGGACAGAGGCACTCTGGAAACACCATATATTTT.

The chain carries TRBV30 and TRBJ2-2, with D hard to call. Germline V gene lookup returns CDR1 GTSNPN and CDR2 SVGIG (reference sequence). The CDR3 contains 14 residues. V was trimmed by 2 bases and J by 1 base, leaving 8 bases between them. The CDR3 loop reads CAWSSRLNTGELFF. DNA for the CDR3: TGTGCCTGGAGTTCCAGATTGAACACCGGGGAGCTGTTTTTT.

The rearrangement links TRBV5-1 to TRBJ1-3; D may be TRBD1 (6 bases). The CDR3 is 17 residues long. Trimming removed 2 bases from V and 5 bases from J, with 20 bases in between. Germline assignment: CDR1 SGHRS and CDR2 YFSETQ. The CDR3 DNA reads TGCGCCAGCAGCTTTGGACAGCCTTTTGGATTAAGAAACACCATATATTTT. Translation gives CASSFGQPFGLRNTIYF.

The gene calls are TRBV6-6 and TRBJ1-1; D perhaps matches TRBD1 (6 bases). Per germline, CDR1 MNHNY and CDR2 SVGAGI (reference sequence). V lost 5 bases to trimming and J lost 4 bases, with 17 bases between them. CDR3 length: 15 amino acids. The CDR3 loop reads CASSQGGQRPTEAFF. The CDR3 nucleotides are TGTGCCAGCAGTCAGGGCGGACAGCGGCCCACTGAAGCTTTCTTT.

In this sample, this clone is medium-sized. This chain connects TRBV29-1 to TRBJ2-5; D remains ambiguous. Germline V gives CDR1 SQVTM, CDR2 ANQGSEA. V lost 5 bases and J lost 0, with 19 bases in between. The CDR3 sequence is 16 residues long. The CDR3 DNA sequence: TGCAGCGTTCTTTTGTATCTGGATGCGGACCAAGAGACCCAGTACTTC. It is translated as CSVLLYLDADQETQYF.

The rearrangement links TRBV5-6 to TRBJ2-7; a weak D match, TRBD1 (6 bases). V lost 6 bases to trimming and J lost 1 base, with 14 bases between them. The CDR3 totals 14 residues. Germline V lookup: CDR1 SGHDT, CDR2 YYEEEE. As DNA, the CDR3 is TGTGCCAGCACAGAACCGGGACAATCCTACGAGCAGTACTTC. Amino acid sequence: CASTEPGQSYEQYF.

The chain carries TRBV15 and TRBJ2-7, with a tentative D call TRBD2 (6 bases). Looked up from germline, CDR1 is LNHNV and CDR2 is YYDKDF (reference sequence). This CDR3 is 14 amino acids long. The germline V and J ends were trimmed by 0 bases and 3 bases, with 9 bases remaining between them. Written as DNA, the CDR3 is TGTGCCACCAGCAGAGACGGGGGTTTCTACGAGCAGTACTTC. Its translation is CATSRDGGFYEQYF.

The rearrangement joins TRBV7-9 to TRBJ2-5; TRBD1 agrees at 8 bases. The germline V gene has CDR1 SEHNR and CDR2 FQNEAQ (reference sequence). The trim removed 3 bases at V and 5 bases at J, leaving 11 bases unmatched. The CDR3 loop spans 16 amino acids. CDR3 residues: CASSFRGQGAGETQYF. The CDR3 bases are TGTGCCAGCAGCTTCAGAGGGCAGGGGGCCGGGGAGACCCAGTACTTC.

This clone has a handful of counts. The chain is built from TRBV7-3 and TRBJ2-5; D remains ambiguous. Germline V CDR1 and CDR2: SGHTA, FQGTGA. V was trimmed by 0 bases and J by 4 bases, leaving 12 bases between them. CDR3 length: 15 amino acids. The CDR3 bases are TGTGCCAGCAGCTTAACCCCACTTTTGGGAGAGACCCAGTACTTC. Its protein product is CASSLTPLLGETQYF.

Here the CDR3 DNA reads TGCAGCGTTGACAGGTCAGCGACTGAAGCTTTCTTT. This gives the protein CSVDRSATEAFF. The rearrangement uses TRBV29-1 and TRBJ1-1; D gene unclear. Germline CDR1 is SQVTM and CDR2 is ANQGSEA. The CDR3 has 12 amino acids. V lost 3 bases and J lost 5, with 10 bases in between.

The chain links TRBV7-8 to TRBJ2-3; TRBD2 matches 9 bases. Germline assignment: CDR1 SGHVS and CDR2 FQNEAQ. V was clipped by 3 bases and J by 5 bases; unmatched bases: 6. The CDR3 is made up of 15 amino acids. The DNA for the CDR3 is TGTGCCAGCAGCTTTGGCGGGAGGGACGTAGATACGCAGTATTTT. This translates into CASSFGGRDVDTQYF.

This clone has a handful of counts. The chain uses TRBV9 and TRBJ2-5; D perhaps matches TRBD1 (5 bases). The germline V gene encodes CDR1 SGDLS and CDR2 YYNGEE. V gave up 4 bases and J gave up 5 bases, with 21 bases separating them. The CDR3 consists of 16 residues. In DNA form, the CDR3 reads TGTGCCAGCAGCTCAAACCCCCGGGCAGGGCTGGAGACCCAGTACTTC. Translating it yields CASSSNPRAGLETQYF. The complete variable domain, with remaining parts taken from reference TRBV9 and TRBJ2-5, reads DSGVTQTPKHLITATGQRVTLRCSPRSGDLSVYWYQQSLDQGLQFLIQYYNGEERAKGNILERFSAQQFPDLHSELNLSSLELGDSALYFCASSSNPRAGLETQYFGPGTRLLVL.

This chain links TRBV5-5 with TRBJ2-3; D might be TRBD1 or TRBD2, each matching 5 bases. Trimming removed 0 bases from V and 1 base from J, with 12 bases in between. Germline V CDR1 and CDR2: SGHKS, YYEKEE (reference sequence). The CDR3 has 16 amino acids. CDR3 sequence reads: CASSLAGPMGTDTQYF. The CDR3 nucleotides are TGTGCCAGCAGCTTGGCGGGGCCAATGGGCACAGATACGCAGTATTTT.

In its sample, this clone was seen a few times. A read error may produce the germline difference seen at one junction end. The chain combines TRBV6-2 or TRBV6-3 with TRBJ1-2; 9 bases align to TRBD1. CDR1 and CDR2 from the germline V gene are MNHEY and SVGEGT. CDR3 length equals 16 residues. The DNA of the CDR3 is TGTGCCAGCAGCTACTGGGGACAGGGAGGACTCTATGGCTACACCTTC. This translates into CASSYWGQGGLYGYTF.

This rearrangement joins TRBV30 to TRBJ1-6; D unresolved. V was shortened by 0 bases and J by 3 bases, with 12 bases between the two germline ends. This CDR3 region has 16 residues. Germline values: CDR1 GTSNPN, CDR2 SVGIG (reference sequence). In DNA, the CDR3 is TGTGCCTGGAGTGTACTATCCAGGAACTATAATTCACCCCTCCACTTT. Protein: CAWSVLSRNYNSPLHF.

The chain carries TRBV10-1 and TRBJ2-4; weak D call: TRBD2 (6 bases). V was shortened by 6 bases and J by 0 bases, with 15 bases between the two germline ends. Germline V CDR1 and CDR2: WNHNN, SYGVQD (reference sequence). The CDR3 is made up of 16 amino acids. CDR3 in DNA: TGCGCCAGCAGAACCGGACTACCTTCAGCCAAAAACATTCAGTACTTC. Its protein product is CASRTGLPSAKNIQYF.

Points on this clone: Different DNA sequences within this sample yield the same CDR3. The J gene is TRBJ2-5, the V gene TRBV25-1, with TRBD2 as a possible D gene (5 bases). The V gene's germline CDR1 is MGHDK and CDR2 SYGVNS. V was cut by 5 bases and J by 5 bases, with 12 bases left in between. The CDR3 extends over 13 amino acids. CDR3 residues: CASSRRSGETQYF. DNA of the CDR3: TGTGCCAGCAGTCGAAGGAGCGGTGAGACCCAGTACTTC. Based on the CDR3 plus reference TRBV25-1 and TRBJ2-5, the full variable domain is EADIYQTPRYLVIGTGKKITLECSQTMGHDKMYWYQQDPGMELHLIHYSYGVNSTEKGDLSSESTVSRIRTEHFPLTLESARPSHTSQYLCASSRRSGETQYFGPGTRLLVL.

This chain connects TRBV19 to TRBJ1-5; D is unresolved. The CDR3 sequence is 17 residues long. Trimming cost V 3 bases and J 3 bases, with 18 bases left between them. Germline loops: CDR1 LNHDA, CDR2 SQIVND (reference sequence). CDR3 nucleotide sequence: TGTGCCAGTAGTATTTCTAGTGCTTCGCCCCTCAATCAGCCCCAGCATTTT. Encoded protein: CASSISSASPLNQPQHF. The complete variable domain, with remaining parts taken from reference TRBV19 and TRBJ1-5, reads DGGITQSPKYLFRKEGQNVTLSCEQNLNHDAMYWYRQDPGQGLRLIYYSQIVNDFQKGDIAEGYSVSREKKESFPLTVTSAQKNPTAFYLCASSISSASPLNQPQHFGDGTRLSIL.

The chain couples TRBV12-5 to TRBJ2-3, with D perhaps given as TRBD1 or TRBD2 (6 bases each). Germline loops: CDR1 LGHNT, CDR2 FRNRAP. Trimming took 0 bases from V and 3 from J, leaving 19 bases between them. CDR3 length equals 18 residues. Written as DNA, the CDR3 is TGTGCTAGTGGTTTGGTACTTGGAGAAGGGGGGTTAACAGATACGCAGTATTTT. This encodes CASGLVLGEGGLTDTQYF.

This chain connects TRBV5-6 to TRBJ2-7; D call uncertain. From germline, CDR1 is SGHDT and CDR2 YYEEEE. Trimming shortened V by 4 bases and J by 3 bases, and 11 bases separated the two germline ends. The CDR3 contains 13 residues. Here the CDR3 DNA reads TGTGCCAGCAGCCTCCCAGGTAACTACGAGCAGTACTTC. This encodes CASSLPGNYEQYF.